These 8 T cell receptor beta chains share one sample of origin, sequenced in a study of response to subunit inactivated influenza vaccine. In TCRdb, the RT-PCR reads were re-called with MiXCR into one record per CDR3 protein. The data contain approximately 530,000 distinct CDR3 sequences, roughly 7.9% of them seen just once; the ten biggest clones take up under 15%. Material: PBMCs from blood, obtained 23 months after vaccination. The receptors originated from a man in his fifties or sixties who received an inactivated influenza vaccine.

The chain recombines TRBV10-3 with TRBJ2-5, with D tentatively TRBD1 or TRBD2 (5 bases each). The germline gives CDR1 ENHRY, CDR2 SYGVKD. V lost 2 bases and J 0 bases, leaving 7 bases between the germline ends. The CDR3 consists of 14 residues. This CDR3 is CAISEEGNQETQYF. CDR3 DNA sequence: TGTGCCATCAGTGAGGAGGGGAACCAAGAGACCCAGTACTTC.

Ten or more counts support this clonotype. This chain links TRBV5-1 with TRBJ1-5; perhaps TRBD1 as D (6 bases). V lost 4 bases, J lost 4 bases, and 15 bases lay in between. The germline V gene has CDR1 SGHRS and CDR2 YFSETQ. The CDR3 runs 15 residues. CDR3: CASSPGGGINQPQHF. The DNA for the CDR3 is TGCGCCAGCAGCCCGGGGGGGGGCATTAATCAGCCCCAGCATTTT. Using reference TRBV5-1 and TRBJ1-5 for the parts outside the CDR3, the full variable domain is KAGVTQTPRYLIKTRGQQVTLSCSPISGHRSVSWYQQTPGQGLQFLFEYFSETQRNKGNFPGRFSGRQFSNSRSEMNVSTLELGDSALYLCASSPGGGINQPQHFGDGTRLSIL.

This clonotype was detected many times. The V gene is TRBV5-6, the J gene TRBJ2-2; 12 bases match TRBD2. Germline V lookup: CDR1 SGHDT, CDR2 YYEEEE. The ends lost 4 bases at V and 4 bases at J; junction bases unmatched: 5. The CDR3 totals 16 residues. DNA of the CDR3: TGTGCCAGCAGCCCACTAGCGGGAGGAGGCACCGGGGAGCTGTTTTTT. Its translation is CASSPLAGGGTGELFF.

The chain recombines TRBV20-1 with TRBJ2-1; D is possibly TRBD1 (5 bases). The CDR3 totals 15 residues. From germline, CDR1 is DFQATT and CDR2 SNEGSKA (reference sequence). The CDR3 region is CISYQGLSSYNEQFF. In DNA, the CDR3 is TGCATCTCTTATCAGGGTCTGAGCTCCTACAATGAGCAGTTCTTC.

This clonotype appeared many times. The genes are TRBV6-2 or TRBV6-3 and TRBJ2-5, with D tentatively TRBD2 (5 bases). The CDR3 runs 14 residues. Trimming shortened V by 0 bases and J by 7 bases, and 12 bases separated the two germline ends. Germline V gene data show CDR1 as MNHEY and CDR2 as SVGEGT. The CDR3 region has the DNA TGTGCCAGCAGTTACTCGACGACCGAGGGGACCCAGTACTTC. Its protein is CASSYSTTEGTQYF.

The V gene is TRBV5-1, the J gene TRBJ2-7, with a tentative D call TRBD1 (5 bases). Germline V gives CDR1 SGHRS, CDR2 YFSETQ. The ends were cut back, 3 bases at V and 7 bases at J, with 8 bases in the middle. The CDR3 covers 11 residues. The CDR3 DNA reads as TGCGCCAGCAGCTCGAACAGGGAGCAGTACTTC. It is translated as CASSSNREQYF. The complete variable domain, with remaining parts taken from reference TRBV5-1 and TRBJ2-7, reads KAGVTQTPRYLIKTRGQQVTLSCSPISGHRSVSWYQQTPGQGLQFLFEYFSETQRNKGNFPGRFSGRQFSNSRSEMNVSTLELGDSALYLCASSSNREQYFGPGTRLTVT.

This clonotype occurred many times. The chain carries TRBV5-1 and TRBJ2-3; tentative D call: TRBD2 (5 bases). V was pared by 0 bases and J by 1 base, with 6 bases between. The CDR3 extends over 14 amino acids. Looked up from germline, CDR1 is SGHRS and CDR2 is YFSETQ. CDR3 residues: CASSLEGGTDTQYF. As DNA, the CDR3 is TGCGCCAGCAGCTTGGAGGGAGGCACAGATACGCAGTATTTT.

The chain uses TRBV7-9 and TRBJ1-1; perhaps TRBD1 as D (6 bases). The CDR3 totals 15 residues. Germline loops: CDR1 SEHNR, CDR2 FQNEAQ (reference sequence). Trimming cost V 1 base and J 1 base, with 10 bases left between them. The CDR3 sequence: CASSLVRTANTEAFF. The CDR3 DNA follows: TGTGCCAGCAGCTTAGTTAGGACAGCGAACACTGAAGCTTTCTTT.